This T cell receptor beta chain originates from a study of blood T cell repertoires in COVID-19. At the level of the study: Sources were T cells, B-cell-depleted T cells, or PBMCs; the material itself was cDNA or gDNA.

The CDR3 has 15 amino acids. V shed 0 bases and J 13 bases; nucleotides not matched to a gene: 6. The germline V gene has CDR1 SEHNR and CDR2 FQNEAQ (reference sequence). Some clones are missing from TCRdb's copy, which holds only in-frame ones; the method was immunoSEQ multiplex PCR. The sample lists 200,000 or so clones, roughly 84% seen once, with around 17% in the top ten. Enrolment of Seattle patients took place during active infection, and they were followed longitudinally. This TCR was sampled from a man aged 50 to 59 with COVID-19, enrolled during active disease. V and J are TRBV7-9 and TRBJ2-1, with 13 bases matching TRBD2. What was sequenced was peripheral blood. The CDR3 DNA follows: TGTGCCAGCAGCTTAGCGGGACTAGCGGGAAGAGGACAGTTCTTC. Translated, it gives CASSLAGLAGRGQFF.